This is a list of T cell receptor beta chains from one sample in a study of blood T cell repertoires in COVID-19. TCRdb keeps only in-frame clones here, not all; method: immunoSEQ multiplex PCR. Of more than 400,000 clones listed, 80% to 90% are singletons. The sample taken for sequencing was peripheral blood. The receptors derive from a human donor in a cohort sampled during active COVID-19. Both conserved end residues are part of each CDR3. A D gene is named only where the DNA matches it firmly. Some rows have no size entry. The others give once, few or many, or a class for an expanded clone.

TRBV29-1	-	TRBJ2-3	-	TGCAGCGTTGATCACGGGACTAGCACAGATACGCAGTATTTT	CSVDHGTSTDTQYF
TRBV5-6	-	TRBJ1-4	-	TGTGCCAGCAGCCGGTGGGGGCGCGGGGAAAAACTGTTTTTT	CASSRWGRGEKLFF
TRBV10-3	many	TRBJ2-3	TRBD2	TGTGCCACCGGGACTAGCGGGAGCGGTACGCAGTATTTT	CATGTSGSGTQYF
TRBV19	-	TRBJ1-6	-	TGTGCCAGTAGTGTTCGGGATACGAATTCACCCCTCCACTTT	CASSVRDTNSPLHF
TRBV10-3	-	TRBJ2-1	TRBD1	TGTGCCATCAGTGATGTCAAACAGGGGGCGAACAATGAGCAGTTCTTC	CAISDVKQGANNEQFF
TRBV19	-	TRBJ2-2	-	TGTGCCAGTAGTGCGGGACTCCCCGGGGAGCTGTTTTTT	CASSAGLPGELFF
TRBV7-2	-	TRBJ1-2	TRBD1	TGTGCCAGCAGCTTAGCAGGACAGGGACATCGTGGCTACACCTTC	CASSLAGQGHRGYTF
TRBV6-2/TRBV6-3	-	TRBJ1-2	TRBD1	TGTGCCAGCAGTCCCGGGACAGGGCCCTGGAACTATGGCTACACCTTC	CASSPGTGPWNYGYTF
TRBV6-2/TRBV6-3	-	TRBJ2-4	TRBD1	TGTGCCAGCAGTCACCCGGGACAGGGTGGTAAAAACATTCAGTACTTC	CASSHPGQGGKNIQYF
TRBV7-2	-	TRBJ2-2	TRBD1	TGTGCCAGCAGCTTAGTTCGGACAGGGTACCCCGGGGAGCTGTTTTTT	CASSLVRTGYPGELFF
TRBV28	-	TRBJ2-5	-	TGTGCCACAGCAGGTGGGGGGGCAGGGTCCAGAGAGACCCAGTACTTC	CATAGGGAGSRETQYF
TRBV27	-	TRBJ2-7	TRBD1	TGTGCCAGCAGTTACAGGGACAGGGGGCCCTACGAGCAGTACTTC	CASSYRDRGPYEQYF
TRBV7-9	-	TRBJ2-7	TRBD2	TGTGCCAGCAGCTTAGCCGGGCTAGCGGGAGTGGCCGAGCAGTACTTC	CASSLAGLAGVAEQYF
TRBV10-3	-	TRBJ2-1	-	TGTGCCATCAGTGAGTCAAGGGGTCATGAGCAGTTCTTC	CAISESRGHEQFF
TRBV15	-	TRBJ1-2	-	TGTGCCACCAGCAGGGAAGGGGGGGATTATGGCTACACCTTC	CATSREGGDYGYTF
TRBV7-3	-	TRBJ2-6	-	TGTGCCAGCAGCTCTCAGGGGCCCTCTGGGGCCAACGTCCTGACTTTC	CASSSQGPSGANVLTF
TRBV4-1	-	TRBJ2-7	TRBD2	TGCGCCAGCAGCCAAGATAGCGGGAGGAACTACGAGCAGTACTTC	CASSQDSGRNYEQYF
TRBV5-8	-	TRBJ1-1	-	TGTGCCAGCAGCTTGGTCTTTCCTCTTAACACTGAAGCTTTCTTT	CASSLVFPLNTEAFF
TRBV19	once	TRBJ1-2	-	TGTGCCAGCCGATTAGAGGGAAACTATGGCTACACCTTC	CASRLEGNYGYTF
TRBV18	-	TRBJ1-4	TRBD1	TGTGCCAGCTCACCCCCCCAAGGACAGGGCGCTGAAAAACTGTTTTTT	CASSPPQGQGAEKLFF
TRBV7-2	-	TRBJ2-4	TRBD1	TGTGCCAGCAGCAGAGAATCCGGGACAGGGGAAAACATTCAGTACTTC	CASSRESGTGENIQYF
TRBV19	-	TRBJ1-2	-	TGTGCCAGTAGTATGGGGATAGGAGGCCACACCTTC	CASSMGIGGHTF
TRBV5-1	-	TRBJ1-1	-	TGCGCCAGCAGCCCCGGTGGAGCCCTGAACACTGAAGCTTTCTTT	CASSPGGALNTEAFF
TRBV20-1	-	TRBJ2-7	-	TGCAGTGTCCAGACCTACGAGCAGTACTTC	CSVQTYEQYF
TRBV7-2	once	TRBJ1-2	-	TGTGCCAGCAGCTTAGGTTACTCCTATGGCTACACCTTC	CASSLGYSYGYTF
TRBV5-1	-	TRBJ2-5	TRBD1	TGCGCCAGCAGCAACGGACAGGGTGAAGAGACCCAGTACTTC	CASSNGQGEETQYF
TRBV11-2	-	TRBJ2-2	TRBD1	TGTGCCAGCAGCCTACAGGGGTACACCGGGGAGCTGTTTTTT	CASSLQGYTGELFF
TRBV30	-	TRBJ2-3	TRBD1	TGTGCCTGGGCCGGGACAGGGGGAGATACGCAGTATTTT	CAWAGTGGDTQYF
TRBV6-5	few	TRBJ2-7	TRBD2	TGTGCCAGCAGGCTTGACTGGACTAGCTCTTACGAGCAGTACTTC	CASRLDWTSSYEQYF
TRBV9	-	TRBJ2-2	TRBD1	TGTGCCAGCAGCGTGAACAGGGGGCCCCCCGGGGAGCTGTTTTTT	CASSVNRGPPGELFF
TRBV2	-	TRBJ2-1	TRBD2	TGTGCCAGCACTCCCCCGACTAGCGGATTATACAATGAGCAGTTCTTC	CASTPPTSGLYNEQFF
TRBV11-2	-	TRBJ2-7	-	TGTGCCAGCAGCTTAGCGTTGGGGCTGGAAGAATACGAGCAGTACTTC	CASSLALGLEEYEQYF
TRBV19	-	TRBJ1-5	TRBD1	TGTGCCAGTAGTATAGATCTGGACAGGGTGTACAATCAGCCCCAGCATTTT	CASSIDLDRVYNQPQHF
TRBV30	-	TRBJ2-3	TRBD2	TGTGCCTGGAGTTCTCTGGGTAGCGGGATTACAGATACGCAGTATTTT	CAWSSLGSGITDTQYF
TRBV6-6	-	TRBJ1-1	-	TGTGCCAGCAGTTACTCGGGTCGGGGGACTGAAGCTTTCTTT	CASSYSGRGTEAFF
TRBV28	-	TRBJ1-4	-	TGTGCCAGCAGGGACTACCGGGACGGGAATGAAAAACTGTTTTTT	CASRDYRDGNEKLFF
TRBV5-4	-	TRBJ2-7	TRBD2	TGTGCCAGCAGCCCGCCCGGGGGGAGGGCGAACGAGCAGTACTTC	CASSPPGGRANEQYF
TRBV28	-	TRBJ2-5	TRBD2	TGTGCCAGCAGGGATAGCGGGAGAGGCTTTGGAGAGACCCAGTACTTC	CASRDSGRGFGETQYF
TRBV28	-	TRBJ2-1	-	TGTGCCAGCAGCGTGGCAGAACGCTACAATGAGCAGTTCTTC	CASSVAERYNEQFF
TRBV10-2	few	TRBJ1-1	-	TGCGCCAGCACCAATCTAGGACAGCTGAACACTGAAGCTTTCTTT	CASTNLGQLNTEAFF
TRBV9	-	TRBJ2-3	-	TGTGCCAGCAGCGGCGGGACAGTGAGCACAGATACGCAGTATTTT	CASSGGTVSTDTQYF
TRBV5-1	-	TRBJ2-7	TRBD1	TGCGCCAGCAGCTCGCCACAGGGGGCTGTGTACGAGCAGTACTTC	CASSSPQGAVYEQYF
TRBV12-3/TRBV12-4	-	TRBJ2-7	TRBD1	TGTGCCAGCAGGGGACAGGGCTACGAGCAGTACTTC	CASRGQGYEQYF
TRBV5-4	-	TRBJ1-2	TRBD1	TGTGCCAGCAGCCCCGGCATGACAGGGGGCGCTCAGGGCTACACCTTC	CASSPGMTGGAQGYTF
TRBV5-1	-	TRBJ1-5	TRBD1	TGCGCCAGCAGCGTTACAGGGGATCAGCCCCAGCATTTT	CASSVTGDQPQHF
TRBV7-8	-	TRBJ2-7	TRBD2	TGTGCCAGCAGCTTATTAGCCGGGACTAGCGGTTACTCCTACGAGCAGTACTTC	CASSLLAGTSGYSYEQYF
TRBV24-1	-	TRBJ2-3	TRBD2	TGTGCCACCAGTGCCGGGACTAGCGGGAGAAATACGCAGTATTTT	CATSAGTSGRNTQYF
TRBV19	few	TRBJ2-4	TRBD1	TGTGCCACTACCCACCGCGGACAGGGTCTAGCCAAAAACATTCAGTACTTC	CATTHRGQGLAKNIQYF
TRBV3-1/TRBV3-2	once	TRBJ2-1	TRBD2	TGTGCCAGCAGCCAAGAACCTGGGCTAGCGGGAAACAATGAGCAGTTCTTC	CASSQEPGLAGNNEQFF
TRBV29-1	once	TRBJ2-7	TRBD2	TGCAGCGCACTGGTCCCGCGGGGGGCGTACGAGCAGTACTTC	CSALVPRGAYEQYF
TRBV4-1	-	TRBJ1-2	-	TGCGCCAGCAGAATATCGGTTACTAACTATGGCTACACCTTC	CASRISVTNYGYTF
TRBV7-2	few	TRBJ2-1	-	TGTGCCAGCAGCCGTCTACAGGGATACTCCTACAATGAGCAGTTCTTC	CASSRLQGYSYNEQFF